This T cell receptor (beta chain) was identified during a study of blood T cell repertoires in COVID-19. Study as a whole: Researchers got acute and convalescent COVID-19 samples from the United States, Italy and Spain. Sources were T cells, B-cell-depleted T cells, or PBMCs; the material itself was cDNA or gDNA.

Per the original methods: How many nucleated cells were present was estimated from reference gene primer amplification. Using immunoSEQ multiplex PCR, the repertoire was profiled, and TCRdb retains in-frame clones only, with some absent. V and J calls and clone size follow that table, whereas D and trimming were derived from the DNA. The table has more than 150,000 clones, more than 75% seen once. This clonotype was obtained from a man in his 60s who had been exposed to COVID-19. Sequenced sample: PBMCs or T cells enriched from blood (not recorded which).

This CDR3 reads CASSSNPGGPYEQYF. The CDR3 DNA reads TGCGCCAGCAGCTCCAACCCAGGGGGGCCCTACGAGCAGTACTTC. V is TRBV5-1 and J is TRBJ2-7; TRBD1 might be the D (7 bases). The CDR3 is 15 amino acids. Germline CDR1 reads SGHRS; CDR2 reads YFSETQ. The germline V and J ends were trimmed by 3 bases and 2 bases, with 15 bases remaining between them.